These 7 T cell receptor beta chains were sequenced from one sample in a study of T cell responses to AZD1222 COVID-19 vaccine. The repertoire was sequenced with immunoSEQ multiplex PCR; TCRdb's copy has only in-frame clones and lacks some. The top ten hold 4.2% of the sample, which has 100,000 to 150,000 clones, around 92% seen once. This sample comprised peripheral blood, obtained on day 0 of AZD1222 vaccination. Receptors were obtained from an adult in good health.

The CDR3 DNA reads as TGTGCCAGCAGTTTAGGGGTTAGCGGCCAGTACTTC. Protein product: CASSLGVSGQYF. The chain combines TRBV12-3 or TRBV12-4 with TRBJ2-5; tentatively, D is TRBD2 (6 bases). The CDR3 runs to 12 residues. V was shortened by 1 base and J by 10 bases, with 10 bases between the two germline ends.

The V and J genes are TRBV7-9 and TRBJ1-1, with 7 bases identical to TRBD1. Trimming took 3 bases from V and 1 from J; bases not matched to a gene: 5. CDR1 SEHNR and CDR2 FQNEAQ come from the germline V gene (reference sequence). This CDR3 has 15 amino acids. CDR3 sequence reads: CASSLVGQSNTEAFF. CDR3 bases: TGTGCCAGCAGCTTGGTGGGACAGTCGAACACTGAAGCTTTCTTT.

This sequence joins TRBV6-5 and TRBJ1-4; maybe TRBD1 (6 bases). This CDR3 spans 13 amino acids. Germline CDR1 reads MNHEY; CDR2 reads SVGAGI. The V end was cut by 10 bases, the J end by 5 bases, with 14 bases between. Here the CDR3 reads CATIQTGNEKLFF. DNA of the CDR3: TGTGCCACCATTCAAACAGGGAATGAAAAACTGTTTTTT.

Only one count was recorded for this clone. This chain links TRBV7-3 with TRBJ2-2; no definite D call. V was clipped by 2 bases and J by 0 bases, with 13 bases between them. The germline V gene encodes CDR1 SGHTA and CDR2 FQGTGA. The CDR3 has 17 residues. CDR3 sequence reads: CASSLDAPGANTGELFF. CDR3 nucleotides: TGTGCCAGCAGCTTAGATGCACCTGGGGCGAACACCGGGGAGCTGTTTTTT.

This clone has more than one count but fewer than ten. The CDR3 coding sequence is TGTGCCAGCAGCCAATTCCGAGGGTCTCGCTACGAGCAGTACTTC. Translation: CASSQFRGSRYEQYF. V gene TRBV28 combines with J gene TRBJ2-7; a possible D gene is TRBD2 (5 bases). Germline CDR1 is MDHEN and CDR2 is SYDVKM. This CDR3 region has 15 residues. The V and J ends lost 6 bases and 3 bases respectively, with 18 bases between them.

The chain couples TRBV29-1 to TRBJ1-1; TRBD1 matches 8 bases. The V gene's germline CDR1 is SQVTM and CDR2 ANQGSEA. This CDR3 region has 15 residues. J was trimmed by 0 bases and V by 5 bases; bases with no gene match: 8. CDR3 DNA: TGCAGCGTTAAAAATGCAGGGGGCATGAACACTGAAGCTTTCTTT. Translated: CSVKNAGGMNTEAFF.

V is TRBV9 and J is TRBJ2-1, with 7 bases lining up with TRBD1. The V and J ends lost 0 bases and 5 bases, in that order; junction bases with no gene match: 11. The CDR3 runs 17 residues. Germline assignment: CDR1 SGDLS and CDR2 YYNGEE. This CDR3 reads CASSVGETWDRDNEQFF. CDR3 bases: TGTGCCAGCAGCGTAGGTGAAACGTGGGACAGAGACAATGAGCAGTTCTTC. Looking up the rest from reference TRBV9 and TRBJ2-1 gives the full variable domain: DSGVTQTPKHLITATGQRVTLRCSPRSGDLSVYWYQQSLDQGLQFLIQYYNGEERAKGNILERFSAQQFPDLHSELNLSSLELGDSALYFCASSVGETWDRDNEQFFGPGTRLTVL.